This T cell receptor beta chain was recorded in a study of vaccination effects on CD4 cells after COVID-19. Using viral peptide pools, the ViraFEST assay grew out antigen-specific CD4+ T cells prior to sequencing. CD4+ T cells were isolated after about eleven days of culture. Vaccine recipients had no previous SARS-CoV-2 infection; their nucleocapsid antibodies were negative. Method: immunoSEQ multiplex PCR; TCRdb's copy keeps in-frame clones and lacks some. The table has 25,000 to 35,000 clones, 75% to 85% seen once; the top ten hold around 30%. Points on this clone: The antigen is undetermined.

This specimen was CD4+ T cells from PBMCs cultured with SARS-CoV-2 spike peptides, taken before COVID-19 vaccination. The sequence was collected from a human donor who received a COVID-19 vaccine.

DNA for the CDR3: TGTGCCAGCAGCCCCAGGGCCTCCTATAATTCACCCCTCCACTTT. It specifies CASSPRASYNSPLHF. The chain combines TRBV7-8 with TRBJ1-6, with D maybe TRBD1 (5 bases). Germline V gene sequence: CDR1 SGHVS, CDR2 FQNEAQ. V was shortened by 5 bases and J by 0 bases, with 8 bases between the two germline ends. The length of the CDR3 is 15 residues.